The clone carrying this T cell receptor (beta chain) was picked up a small number of times. Deletions cut 4 bases from V and 2 bases from J, with 12 bases between. In germline, CDR1 is SGHKS, CDR2 YYEKEE (reference sequence). The CDR3 extends over 15 amino acids. One entry per CDR3 protein, called by TCRdb with MiXCR from the RT-PCR reads. The table shows roughly 940,000 distinct CDR3 sequences, with 18% occurring only once. The data were taken from a study of patients and donors after allogeneic stem cell transplantation. Sequencing was done on a sample of blood, either unsorted or a sorted T cell fraction (not recorded which). The sequence was obtained from a human donor who was either an allogeneic HSCT recipient or a stem cell or donor lymphocyte infusion donor (not recorded which). It is not recorded whose cells these are; they may come from a transplant donor. The V and J genes are TRBV5-5 and TRBJ2-2, with D hard to call. The CDR3 DNA follows: TGTGCCAGCAGCCCGGTTGAAAGAAACACCGGGGAGCTGTTTTTT. Translating it yields CASSPVERNTGELFF.